A single sample is the source of the 28 T cell receptor beta chains below, sequenced in a study of blood T cell repertoires in COVID-19. Measured with immunoSEQ multiplex PCR; TCRdb has only the in-frame clones, and not every one. The sample carries about 200,000 clones, approximately 86% recorded once. What was sequenced was peripheral blood. These receptors were obtained from a man aged 55 to 70 with acute or convalescent COVID-19.

This chain uses TRBV6-2 or TRBV6-3 with TRBJ2-7; TRBD2 matches 7 bases. CDR3 size: 14 residues. From germline, CDR1 is MNHEY and CDR2 SVGEGT. The ends lost 0 bases at V and 6 bases at J; junction bases unmatched: 5. This chain's CDR3 is CASSYSGGGAEQYF. CDR3 DNA: TGTGCCAGCAGTTACTCAGGCGGGGGAGCCGAGCAGTACTTC.

There are many counts of this clone. This sequence joins TRBV5-5 and TRBJ1-2, with a possible D match to TRBD1 (5 bases). The CDR3 is 16 residues long. Germline-derived CDR1 and CDR2 are SGHKS and YYEKEE (reference sequence). The V end was cut by 0 bases, the J end by 4 bases, with 16 bases between. The CDR3 nucleotides are TGTGCCAGCAGCTTGGCCCTTGGAGGGGAGGGCTATGGCTACACCTTC. Its translation is CASSLALGGEGYGYTF.

The table lists this clone with a few counts. The chain combines TRBV5-4 with TRBJ2-7; tentative D call: TRBD2 (6 bases). The CDR3 contains 16 residues. Per germline, CDR1 SGHNT and CDR2 YYREEE (reference sequence). V gave up 6 bases and J gave up 2 bases, with 21 bases separating them. The CDR3: CASTQGGGLFTYEQYF. The CDR3 nucleotides read TGTGCCAGCACCCAGGGTGGAGGGTTGTTTACCTACGAGCAGTACTTC.

The rearrangement joins TRBV20-1 to TRBJ1-1; D unresolved. The V end lost 3 bases, the J end lost 0 bases, and 8 bases lay between the germline ends. The germline V gene encodes CDR1 DFQATT and CDR2 SNEGSKA (reference sequence). The CDR3 spans 13 residues. DNA for the CDR3: TGCAGTGCTAGTTGGAGCCTGAACACTGAAGCTTTCTTT. Residues: CSASWSLNTEAFF.

This clone was found a few times. This CDR3 is CASSVTRTGEAFF. The CDR3 DNA follows: TGTGCCAGCAGCGTAACGCGGACAGGGGAAGCTTTCTTT. The chain links TRBV9 to TRBJ1-1, with 8 bases matching TRBD1. The CDR3 runs to 13 residues. V gave up 1 base and J gave up 8 bases; unmatched junction bases: 4. CDR1 and CDR2 from the germline V gene are SGDLS and YYNGEE. The full variable domain, its missing parts supplied by reference TRBV9 and TRBJ1-1, is DSGVTQTPKHLITATGQRVTLRCSPRSGDLSVYWYQQSLDQGLQFLIQYYNGEERAKGNILERFSAQQFPDLHSELNLSSLELGDSALYFCASSVTRTGEAFFGQGTRLTVV.

This clone was seen ten or more times. The chain recombines TRBV13 with TRBJ2-2; 8 bases line up with TRBD2. Germline trimming cut 1 base from V and 6 bases from J; bases unmatched to any gene: 4. This CDR3 is built from 15 residues. Germline V lookup: CDR1 PRHDT, CDR2 FYEKMQ (reference sequence). The CDR3 coding sequence is TGTGCCAGCAGCTTAGAGGAGACTAGCGCCGGGGAGCTGTTTTTT. Translation: CASSLEETSAGELFF.

This chain uses TRBV10-1 with TRBJ1-5, with a possible D match to TRBD1 (6 bases). The germline V gene encodes CDR1 WNHNN and CDR2 SYGVQD (reference sequence). The V and J ends lost 0 bases and 0 bases respectively, with 15 bases between them. The CDR3 is 18 residues long. The CDR3 is CASSESIIRGDSNQPQHF. For the CDR3, the DNA is TGCGCCAGCAGTGAGTCGATCATCAGGGGCGATAGCAATCAGCCCCAGCATTTT.

The chain couples TRBV5-4 to TRBJ2-7; D perhaps matches TRBD1 (6 bases). The V gene's germline CDR1 is SGHNT and CDR2 YYREEE (reference sequence). Trimming took 2 bases from V and 4 from J, leaving 10 bases between them. There are 13 residues in the CDR3. The chain's CDR3 is CASSFSQGYEQYF. CDR3 DNA sequence: TGTGCCAGCAGCTTTAGCCAGGGGTACGAGCAGTACTTC.

This clone was recorded only once. The chain links TRBV13 to TRBJ2-5, with 12 bases lining up with TRBD2. This CDR3 is built from 16 residues. After removal of 4 bases from V and 5 bases from J, the junction contained 8 bases not matched to a gene. Germline CDR1 is PRHDT and CDR2 is FYEKMQ (reference sequence). The CDR3 protein is CASSSPSGGALETQYF. The CDR3 nucleotides are TGTGCCAGCAGCTCCCCTAGCGGGGGGGCCCTGGAGACCCAGTACTTC.

This rearrangement joins TRBV7-2 to TRBJ2-1; TRBD2 agrees at 9 bases. V was clipped by 0 bases and J by 11 bases; unmatched bases: 5. The germline gives CDR1 SGHTA, CDR2 FQGNSA. There are 14 residues in the CDR3. CDR3 protein: CASSLARRGGQQFF. The CDR3 DNA is TGTGCCAGCAGCTTAGCGCGGCGGGGGGGCCAGCAGTTCTTC.

V usage is TRBV5-4 and J usage is TRBJ2-6; 12 bases agree with TRBD2. Germline loops: CDR1 SGHNT, CDR2 YYREEE (reference sequence). The CDR3 covers 19 residues. With V trimmed by 0 bases and J by 0 bases, 4 bases remained unmatched. This CDR3 is CASSLGLAGASSGANVLTF. The CDR3 DNA follows: TGTGCCAGCAGCTTGGGACTAGCGGGGGCCTCCTCTGGGGCCAACGTCCTGACTTTC.

The chain recombines TRBV6-5 with TRBJ2-5, with D possibly being TRBD2 (6 bases). The CDR3 sequence is 12 residues long. From germline, CDR1 is MNHEY and CDR2 SVGAGI. Trimming left V 6 bases short and J 3 bases short, with 8 bases between. DNA of the CDR3: TGTGCCAGCAGGGGACTCGAAGAGACCCAGTACTTC. Its translation is CASRGLEETQYF.

This rearrangement joins TRBV3-1 (or the pseudogene TRBV3-2) to TRBJ1-3; D might be TRBD1 (5 bases). The CDR3 has 14 residues. The V end was cut by 4 bases, the J end by 3 bases, with 10 bases between. Germline V gives CDR1 LGHDT, CDR2 YNNKEL (reference sequence). The CDR3 DNA is TGTGCCAGCAGCCCGGACATCCTTGGAAACACCATATATTTT. Translation: CASSPDILGNTIYF.

The genes are TRBV6-5 and TRBJ1-2, with D tentatively TRBD1 (5 bases). The V end lost 3 bases, the J end lost 5 bases, and 10 bases lay between the germline ends. Germline V CDR1 and CDR2: MNHEY, SVGAGI. The CDR3 contains 13 residues. The CDR3 here is CASSYPGTYGYTF. CDR3 bases: TGTGCCAGCAGTTATCCCGGGACTTATGGCTACACCTTC.

This clone was observed once. The V and J genes are TRBV4-1 and TRBJ1-6; weak D call: TRBD1 (6 bases). Germline-derived CDR1 and CDR2 are MGHRA and YSYEKL. V was shortened by 4 bases and J by 0 bases, with 19 bases between the two germline ends. This CDR3 comprises 19 residues. Here the CDR3 reads CASSPNLGGHLSYNSPLHF. The CDR3 DNA is TGCGCCAGCAGCCCCAACTTAGGGGGACACCTCTCCTATAATTCACCCCTCCACTTT.

This clone came up once. This sequence joins TRBV7-9 and TRBJ2-5; 12 bases agree with TRBD2. V dropped 5 bases and J dropped 5; count of bases not matched to a gene: 3. The CDR3 has 14 amino acids. Per germline, CDR1 SEHNR and CDR2 FQNEAQ (reference sequence). In nucleotides, the CDR3 is TGTGCCAGCAGCATGGGACTAGCGGGCGAGACCCAGTACTTC. Amino acid sequence: CASSMGLAGETQYF.

V gene TRBV11-1 combines with J gene TRBJ2-4, with D perhaps matching TRBD1 (5 bases). The germline V gene encodes CDR1 SGHAT and CDR2 FQDESV (reference sequence). The V end was cut by 7 bases, the J end by 8 bases, with 15 bases between. The CDR3 runs to 13 residues. CDR3 loop: CASTGRGADIQYF. The CDR3 bases are TGTGCCAGCACCGGAAGGGGCGCGGACATTCAGTACTTC.

CDR3 sequence reads: CASSRAPGQGFYNEQFF. DNA for the CDR3: TGTGCCAGCAGCCGAGCCCCGGGACAGGGTTTCTACAATGAGCAGTTCTTC. The genes are TRBV14 and TRBJ2-1, with 9 bases aligning to TRBD1. The CDR3 consists of 17 residues. Trimming took 4 bases from V and 3 from J; bases not matched to a gene: 10. Germline V gene lookup returns CDR1 SGHDN and CDR2 FVKESK.

The chain joins TRBV6-5 to TRBJ2-2; 8 bases are a match to TRBD1. The CDR3 runs to 15 residues. Trimming took 6 bases from V and 7 from J; bases not matched to a gene: 10. CDR1 is MNHEY and CDR2 is SVGAGI in the germline V gene. In DNA form, the CDR3 reads TGTGCCAGCAGATTAACAGGGGGAGGAGGCGGGGAGCTGTTTTTT. Protein product: CASRLTGGGGGELFF.

Regarding this clone: Other nucleotide sequences from this sample produce the same CDR3. The rearrangement uses TRBV5-1 and TRBJ2-5; weak D call: TRBD2 (6 bases). Germline assignment: CDR1 SGHRS and CDR2 YFSETQ. V was cut by 0 bases and J by 1 base, with 7 bases left in between. The CDR3 runs 14 residues. In DNA, the CDR3 is TGCGCCAGCAGCTTGGGGGGACTCCAAGAGACCCAGTACTTC. Its protein is CASSLGGLQETQYF.

The chain has TRBV27 and TRBJ2-7; 9 bases align to TRBD1. The ends lost 4 bases at V and 0 bases at J; junction bases unmatched: 4. CDR1 is MNHEY and CDR2 is SMNVEV in the germline V gene (reference sequence). This CDR3 comprises 15 residues. CDR3 DNA sequence: TGTGCCAGCAGTTACTCGGACAGGGGCTCCTACGAGCAGTACTTC. Translation gives CASSYSDRGSYEQYF.

The V and J genes are TRBV19 and TRBJ1-2; the match to TRBD1 covers 9 bases. There are 15 residues in the CDR3. Germline-derived CDR1 and CDR2 are LNHDA and SQIVND (reference sequence). The junction had 7 bases not matched to a gene; V was cut back by 8 bases and J by 0 bases. The CDR3 sequence is CASRGGDRANYGYTF. The CDR3 bases are TGTGCCAGTCGCGGCGGGGACAGGGCTAACTATGGCTACACCTTC.

The V call is TRBV6-2 or TRBV6-3, the J call TRBJ1-6; TRBD1 matches 8 bases. Germline lookup yields CDR1 MNHEY and CDR2 SVGEGT. This CDR3 region has 15 residues. Losses at the gene ends were 6 bases for V and 6 bases for J; bases not matched to a gene: 7. CDR3 protein: CASSQGQGRNSPLHF. CDR3 coding DNA: TGTGCCAGCAGCCAAGGACAGGGACGTAATTCACCCCTCCACTTT.

J is TRBJ2-3 and V is TRBV4-1; D is unresolved. CDR1 and CDR2 (germline): MGHRA, YSYEKL. This CDR3 comprises 14 residues. Trimming pared 1 base from V and 2 bases from J, leaving 7 bases between. DNA of the CDR3: TGCGCCAGCAGCCAAGTAGTAACCACAGATACGCAGTATTTT. Amino acid sequence: CASSQVVTTDTQYF.

The chain carries TRBV4-1 and TRBJ1-5; TRBD1 is a possible D gene (5 bases). The germline V gene encodes CDR1 MGHRA and CDR2 YSYEKL. Trimming stripped 0 bases from V and 7 bases from J, with 10 bases between. The CDR3 runs 14 residues. CDR3 sequence: CASSQERRDQPQHF. The CDR3 coding sequence is TGCGCCAGCAGCCAAGAGCGGAGGGACCAGCCCCAGCATTTT.

The gene calls are TRBV7-9 and TRBJ2-1, with a tentative D call TRBD2 (6 bases). Trimming cost V 3 bases and J 1 base, with 10 bases left between them. The CDR3 covers 15 residues. Germline V gene data show CDR1 as SEHNR and CDR2 as FQNEAQ (reference sequence). CDR3 loop: CASSFGGTSYNEQFF. In DNA form, the CDR3 reads TGTGCCAGCAGCTTCGGAGGGACTTCCTACAATGAGCAGTTCTTC.

The chain carries TRBV2 and TRBJ1-2; weak D call: TRBD1 (5 bases). The CDR3 consists of 17 residues. Germline V gene sequence: CDR1 SNHLY, CDR2 FYNNEI. The V end was cut by 6 bases, the J end by 0 bases, with 20 bases between. The CDR3 spells CASRSLNGGSANYGYTF. In DNA form, the CDR3 reads TGTGCCAGCAGAAGTTTAAACGGGGGGTCCGCTAACTATGGCTACACCTTC.

V usage is TRBV12-3 or TRBV12-4 and J usage is TRBJ1-1; weak D call: TRBD1 (5 bases). The ends were cut back, 2 bases at V and 8 bases at J, with 12 bases in the middle. The CDR3 sequence is 13 residues long. CDR3 region: CASSLQDTLEAFF. CDR3 DNA sequence: TGTGCCAGCAGTTTACAGGACACCTTAGAAGCTTTCTTT.